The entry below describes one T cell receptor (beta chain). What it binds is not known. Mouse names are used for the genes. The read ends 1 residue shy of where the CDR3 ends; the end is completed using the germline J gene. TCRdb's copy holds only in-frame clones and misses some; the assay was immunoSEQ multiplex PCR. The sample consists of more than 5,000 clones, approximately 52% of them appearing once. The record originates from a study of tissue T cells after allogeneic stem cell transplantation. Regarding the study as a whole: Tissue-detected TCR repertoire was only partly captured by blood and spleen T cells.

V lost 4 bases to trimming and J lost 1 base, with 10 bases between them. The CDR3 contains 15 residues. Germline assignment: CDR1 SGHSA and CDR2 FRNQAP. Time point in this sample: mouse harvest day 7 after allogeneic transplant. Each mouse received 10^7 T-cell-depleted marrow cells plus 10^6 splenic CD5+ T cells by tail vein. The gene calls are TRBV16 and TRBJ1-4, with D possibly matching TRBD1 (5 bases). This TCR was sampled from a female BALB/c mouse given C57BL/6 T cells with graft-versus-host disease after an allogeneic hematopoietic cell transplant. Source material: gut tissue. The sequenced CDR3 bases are TGTGCAAGCAGCTCCTCAGGGCCTTCCAACGAAAGATTATTT. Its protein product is CASSSSGPSNERLF. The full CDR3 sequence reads CASSSSGPSNERLFF.